A selection of T cell receptor beta chains follows, all from one sample in a study of cytomegalovirus exposure and HLA in healthy donors. This table comes from immunoSEQ multiplex PCR, and its TCRdb copy is limited to in-frame clones, with some not included. The sample lists over 85,000 clones; around four fifths were seen once. Sequenced material: PBMCs. These receptors came from a man aged 30 to 39 in good health and CMV-seropositive. Each CDR3 is given with its conserved first and last residue.

>18|TRBJ2-1|TRBV5-1
CASSLEVSPRGGLWEQFF
>15|TRBJ1-1|TRBV6-6
CASSPQGEGNTEAFF
>20|TRBJ2-2|TRBV27
CASRARGLAGGFANTGELFF
>17|TRBJ2-2|TRBV7-3
CASSPRSGGLNTGELFF
>18|TRBJ2-6|TRBV12-2
CASPWEGHLLSGANVLTF
>12|TRBJ1-5|TRBV6-6
CASSYALQPQHF
>15|TRBJ1-1|TRBV6-5
CASRHTGGANTEAFF
>15|TRBJ1-4|TRBV4-3
CASSQNPDRGEKLFF
>15|TRBJ1-2|TRBV10-3
CAISHSQEGNYGYTF
>13|TRBJ1-2|TRBV6-6
CASSTPGNYGYTF
>15|TRBJ2-7|TRBV6-5
CASSILAGESCEQYF
>13|TRBJ1-2|TRBV27
CASSERGLYGYTF
>18|TRBJ1-2|TRBV10-3
CAISEQPPQTGVRDGYTF
>18|TRBJ1-2|TRBV19
CASSIEGQGGSSNYGYTF
>11|TRBJ2-5|TRBV5-1
CASSYGETQYF
>19|TRBJ1-5|TRBV2
CASSQLGTSPGQGNQPQHF
>13|TRBJ1-2|TRBV18
CASSPERTVGYTF
>19|TRBJ1-6|TRBV7-8
CASSPRQGPTVGLNSPLHF
>15|TRBJ2-2|TRBV4-1
CASNQAGVLTGELFF
>15|TRBJ2-1|TRBV7-8
CASSLDLGTYNEQFF
>15|-|TRBV25-1
CASSEQGQGNYEQYF
>16|TRBJ1-6|TRBV7-8
CASSLARRPVKSPLHF
>18|TRBJ2-3|TRBV27
CASSPPGASGGPTDTQYF
>15|TRBJ1-1|TRBV6-6
CASFGQGPMNTEAFF
>16|TRBJ2-2|TRBV27
CASSFSLESYTGELFF
>15|TRBJ2-3|TRBV4-3
CASSQGSVGADTQYF
>13|TRBJ2-7|TRBV19
CASSLNLRYEQYF
>16|TRBJ2-3|TRBV4-1
CASSLSLSGGTDTQYF
>16|TRBJ2-2|TRBV9
CASSVRGQVNTGELFF
>15|TRBJ1-2|TRBV6-4
CASRDDSGYGYGYTF
>17|TRBJ2-2|TRBV11-2
CASSSPRGMVNTGELFF
>15|TRBJ2-7|TRBV5-1
CASSSGTSGADEQYF
>14|TRBJ1-1|TRBV27
CASSLYQGDTEAFF
>13|TRBJ1-1|TRBV21-1
CASGHDMNTEAFF
>16|TRBJ1-6|TRBV27
CASSPSRQGYNSPLHF
>15|TRBJ2-5|TRBV27
CASSGSGTGGETQYF
>15|TRBJ1-4|TRBV5-1
CASSFGQSTNEKLFF
>12|TRBJ1-2|TRBV25-1
CASSALRGGYTF
>17|TRBJ2-6|TRBV7-2
CASSLSIKPSGANVLTF
>12|TRBJ1-1|TRBV11-3
CASSGLAGGAFF
>16|TRBJ2-5|TRBV13
CASSKELDRGEETQYF
>17|TRBJ2-5|TRBV7-3
CASSLGPPGGSQETQYF
>13|TRBJ2-4|TRBV6-6
CASLGTGLNIQYF
>14|TRBJ1-1|TRBV6-5
CASSYGTGRTEAFF
>16|TRBJ2-1|TRBV18
CASSPPSGGSYNEQFF
>14|TRBJ1-1|TRBV6-5
CASSYVGANTEAFF
>15|TRBJ2-5|TRBV7-2
CASSLRPGWGETQYF
>14|TRBJ1-1|TRBV6-5
CASSRTRGYTEAFF
>16|TRBJ2-3|TRBV14
CASSPQLAGGTDTQYF
>12|TRBJ1-5|TRBV19
CAIGTGNQPQHF
>14|TRBJ1-2|TRBV5-1
CASSLVGGISGYTF
>11|TRBJ2-1|TRBV7-2
CASSKLIEWFF
>14|TRBJ2-7|TRBV7-9
CASSRRDRDCEQYF
>15|TRBJ2-1|TRBV10-3
CATRPSGGTDNEQFF
>14|TRBJ1-1|TRBV7-2
CASSLLRSNTEAFF